These 10 T cell receptor beta chains were all obtained from the same sample, sequenced in a study of T-cell reconstitution after alpha-beta-depleted transplantation in children. A library of TCRbeta sequences, prepared with unique molecular identifiers, was generated. TCRdb reanalysed the PCR reads using MiXCR and keeps one entry per CDR3 protein. The sample shows 450,000 to 600,000 distinct CDR3 sequences, roughly 13% of them seen only once. Material: PBMCs, mostly from graft donor cells, obtained 360 days after TCRalphabeta/CD19-depleted stem cell transplant. These receptors all come from a male patient younger than 18 who had a stem cell transplant for acute myeloid leukemia, so the T cells may come from the graft donor.

This clonotype was observed a few times. This chain uses TRBV5-1 with TRBJ1-1, with D hard to call. Germline lookup yields CDR1 SGHRS and CDR2 YFSETQ. CDR3 length equals 15 residues. Trimming removed 2 bases from V and 4 bases from J, with 15 bases in between. CDR3 residues: CASSFNTGRGTEAFF. DNA of the CDR3: TGCGCCAGCAGCTTTAATACCGGCCGGGGCACTGAAGCTTTCTTT.

The chain joins TRBV4-2 to TRBJ2-1; a possible D gene is TRBD2 (6 bases). Germline lookup yields CDR1 LGHNA and CDR2 YNFKEQ. V gave up 0 bases and J gave up 4 bases, with 7 bases separating them. This CDR3 region has 14 residues. The CDR3 sequence is CASSQEGTYNEQFF. The CDR3 nucleotides read TGTGCCAGCAGCCAAGAGGGGACTTACAATGAGCAGTTCTTC.

This clonotype has a handful of counts. The gene calls are TRBV28 and TRBJ2-5; TRBD2 is a possible D gene (6 bases). V was cut by 2 bases and J by 7 bases, with 8 bases left in between. CDR3 length: 12 residues. Germline V gives CDR1 MDHEN, CDR2 SYDVKM. CDR3 residues: CASSLIGGTQYF. In DNA form, the CDR3 reads TGTGCCAGCAGTTTAATCGGGGGGACCCAGTACTTC.

This clonotype was found a few times. This chain uses TRBV10-3 with TRBJ2-2, with D tentatively TRBD1 (6 bases). CDR1 is ENHRY and CDR2 is SYGVKD in the germline V gene. V dropped 0 bases and J dropped 6 bases, with 17 bases sitting between them. This CDR3 spans 17 amino acids. The CDR3 DNA follows: TGTGCCATCAGTGAGTCCTTAGGGGGACGATCCCCCGGGGAGCTGTTTTTT. Encoded protein: CAISESLGGRSPGELFF.

This clonotype has just a few counts. The gene calls are TRBV20-1 and TRBJ2-1, with D tentatively TRBD2 (5 bases). This CDR3 is 14 amino acids long. CDR1 DFQATT and CDR2 SNEGSKA come from the germline V gene (reference sequence). V lost 3 bases, J lost 4 bases, and 13 bases lay in between. This CDR3 is CSASPRTGYNEQFF. CDR3 DNA: TGCAGTGCTAGCCCCCGGACGGGATACAATGAGCAGTTCTTC.

There are a few counts of this clonotype. The J gene is TRBJ1-5, the V gene TRBV12-3 or TRBV12-4; D unclear. This CDR3 is 13 amino acids long. The V end was cut by 8 bases, the J end by 2 bases, with 10 bases between. For the CDR3, the DNA is TGTGCCAGCGGACGTGAGGGCAATCAGCCCCAGCATTTT. Amino acid sequence: CASGREGNQPQHF.

This clonotype has more than one count but fewer than ten. The chain uses TRBV4-3 and TRBJ2-1; 9 nucleotides match TRBD2. CDR3 length: 16 residues. The V gene's germline CDR1 is LGHNA and CDR2 YSLEER. The V segment lost 5 bases and the J segment 3 bases; nucleotides outside the gene matches: 8. The DNA of the CDR3 is TGCGCCAGCAGCGAAAAAGGGACTAGCATCTACAATGAGCAGTTCTTC. As protein: CASSEKGTSIYNEQFF.

This clonotype was recorded a few times. The chain is built from TRBV29-1 and TRBJ2-5, with TRBD1 matching over 7 bases. The junction had 9 bases not matched to a gene; V was cut back by 4 bases and J by 4 bases. Germline CDR1 reads SQVTM; CDR2 reads ANQGSEA. The CDR3 is 14 residues long. As DNA, the CDR3 is TGCAGCGTTGTCAGGGGGTCCAGCGGAGAGACCCAGTACTTC. Translated, it gives CSVVRGSSGETQYF.

This clonotype was seen at least ten times. V usage is TRBV4-3 and J usage is TRBJ2-7; D is undetermined. V was cut by 5 bases and J by 0 bases, with 11 bases left in between. The CDR3 sequence is 14 residues long. Germline V gene sequence: CDR1 LGHNA, CDR2 YSLEER. CDR3 sequence (DNA): TGCGCCAGCAGCACTACGGTCGCCTCCTACGAGCAGTACTTC. Residues: CASSTTVASYEQYF.

This clonotype turned up a few times. The chain has TRBV12-3 or TRBV12-4 and TRBJ2-5, with 12 bases identical to TRBD2. V trimming: 5 bases; J trimming: 0 bases; junction bases outside the gene matches: 10. The CDR3 covers 18 residues. The CDR3 is CASSPSLAGGTHQETQYF. The CDR3 bases are TGTGCCAGCAGTCCCTCACTAGCGGGAGGTACCCACCAAGAGACCCAGTACTTC.